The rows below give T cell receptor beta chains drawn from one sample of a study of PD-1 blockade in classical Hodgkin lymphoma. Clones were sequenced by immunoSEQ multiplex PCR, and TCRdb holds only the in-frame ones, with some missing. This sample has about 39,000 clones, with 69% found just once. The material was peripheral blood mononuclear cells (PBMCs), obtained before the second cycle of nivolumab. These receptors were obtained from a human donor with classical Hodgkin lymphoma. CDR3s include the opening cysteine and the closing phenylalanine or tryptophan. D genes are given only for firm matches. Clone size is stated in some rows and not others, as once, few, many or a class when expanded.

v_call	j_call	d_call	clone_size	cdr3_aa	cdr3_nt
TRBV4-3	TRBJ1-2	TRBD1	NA	CASSLGQAINYGYTF	TGCGCCAGCAGCTTAGGACAGGCCATTAACTATGGCTACACCTTC
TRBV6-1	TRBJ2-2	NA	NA	CASSSRQTPTGELFF	TGTGCCAGCAGTTCGCGACAGACACCCACCGGGGAGCTGTTTTTT
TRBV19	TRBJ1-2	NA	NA	CASSPMGTGGYTF	TGTGCCAGTTCACCAATGGGGACGGGGGGCTACACCTTC
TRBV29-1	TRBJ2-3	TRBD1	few	CSVERDRGGTDTQYF	TGCAGCGTTGAGCGGGACAGGGGAGGCACAGATACGCAGTATTTT
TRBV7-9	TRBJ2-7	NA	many	CASSLSRVGYEQYF	TGTGCCAGCAGCTTATCCCGCGTAGGTTACGAGCAGTACTTC
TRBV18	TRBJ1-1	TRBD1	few	CASSSMTGALDTEAFF	TGTGCCAGCTCAAGTATGACAGGGGCGTTGGACACTGAAGCTTTCTTT
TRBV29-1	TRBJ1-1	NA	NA	CSTNRVKNTEAFF	TGCAGCACAAACCGGGTTAAAAACACTGAAGCTTTCTTT
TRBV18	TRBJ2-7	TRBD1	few	CASSGSGTAAYEQYF	TGTGCCAGCTCAGGCTCCGGGACAGCCGCATACGAGCAGTACTTC
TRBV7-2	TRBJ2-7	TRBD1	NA	CASRQMTGFGEQYF	TGTGCCAGCAGACAAATGACAGGGTTCGGCGAGCAGTACTTC
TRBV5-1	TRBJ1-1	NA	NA	CASSLGQTLNTEAFF	TGCGCCAGCAGCTTGGGACAGACACTGAACACTGAAGCTTTCTTT
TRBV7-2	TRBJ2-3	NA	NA	CASSLDRETDTQYF	TGTGCCAGCAGCTTAGACAGGGAAACAGATACGCAGTATTTT
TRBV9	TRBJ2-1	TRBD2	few	CASSPSGRFSYNEQFF	TGTGCCAGCAGCCCTAGCGGGAGGTTCTCCTACAATGAGCAGTTCTTC
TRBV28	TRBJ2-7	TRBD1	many	CASRSSLGQGTYEQYF	TGTGCCAGCAGATCCTCCTTGGGACAGGGTACCTACGAGCAGTACTTC
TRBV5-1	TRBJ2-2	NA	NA	CASSLDGSSGELFF	TGCGCCAGCAGCTTGGATGGGAGTTCCGGGGAGCTGTTTTTT
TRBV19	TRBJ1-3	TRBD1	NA	CASSFGTGTGNTIYF	TGTGCCAGTAGTTTCGGGACAGGGACTGGAAACACCATATATTTT
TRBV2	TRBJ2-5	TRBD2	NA	CASSQGTSGKETQYF	TGTGCCAGCAGTCAGGGGACTAGCGGAAAAGAGACCCAGTACTTC
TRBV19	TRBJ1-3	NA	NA	CASSSPGNTIYF	TGTGCCAGTAGTTCCCCTGGAAACACCATATATTTT
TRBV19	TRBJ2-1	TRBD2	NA	CASSIDAPGLAGANYNEQFF	TGTGCCAGTAGTATAGATGCCCCGGGACTAGCGGGAGCCAATTACAATGAGCAGTTCTTC
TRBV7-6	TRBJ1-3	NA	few	CASSSTPGTIYF	TGTGCCAGCAGCTCAACCCCGGGGACCATATATTTT
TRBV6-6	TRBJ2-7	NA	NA	CASSYAAGTHEQYF	TGTGCCAGCAGTTACGCCGCCGGGACCCACGAGCAGTACTTC
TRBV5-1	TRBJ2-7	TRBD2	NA	CASSEGLAGVYEQYF	TGCGCCAGCAGCGAGGGACTAGCGGGAGTCTACGAGCAGTACTTC
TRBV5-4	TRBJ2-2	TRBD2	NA	CASSRGLAGPGAGELFF	TGTGCCAGCAGCCGGGGACTAGCGGGACCTGGGGCCGGGGAGCTGTTTTTT